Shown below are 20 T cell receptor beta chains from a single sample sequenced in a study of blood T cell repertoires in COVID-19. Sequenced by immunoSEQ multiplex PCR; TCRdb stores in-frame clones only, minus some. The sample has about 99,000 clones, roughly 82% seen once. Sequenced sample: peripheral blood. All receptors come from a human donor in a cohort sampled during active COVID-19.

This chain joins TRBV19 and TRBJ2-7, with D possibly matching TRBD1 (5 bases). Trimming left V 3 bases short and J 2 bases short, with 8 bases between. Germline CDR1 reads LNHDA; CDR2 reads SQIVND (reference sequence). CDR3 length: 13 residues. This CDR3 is CASSIKGAYEQYF. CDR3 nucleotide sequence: TGTGCCAGTAGTATCAAAGGGGCCTACGAGCAGTACTTC.

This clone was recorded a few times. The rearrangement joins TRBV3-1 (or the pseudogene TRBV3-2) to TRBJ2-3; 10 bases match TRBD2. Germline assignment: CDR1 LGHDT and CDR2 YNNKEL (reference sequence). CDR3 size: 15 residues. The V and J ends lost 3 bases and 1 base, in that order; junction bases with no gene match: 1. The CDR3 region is CASSQLAGGTDTQYF. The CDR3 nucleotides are TGTGCCAGCAGCCAGCTAGCGGGGGGCACAGATACGCAGTATTTT.

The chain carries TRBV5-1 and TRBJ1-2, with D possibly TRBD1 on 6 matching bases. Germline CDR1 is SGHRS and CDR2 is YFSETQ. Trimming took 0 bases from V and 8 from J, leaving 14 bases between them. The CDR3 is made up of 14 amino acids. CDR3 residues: CASSLEGVITGYTF. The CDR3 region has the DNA TGCGCCAGCAGCTTGGAGGGGGTTATTACGGGCTACACCTTC.

CDR3 sequence: CASSRGETQYF. As DNA, the CDR3 is TGCGCCAGCAGCCGAGGGGAGACCCAGTACTTC. This chain connects TRBV4-1 to TRBJ2-5; D perhaps matches TRBD2 (5 bases). This CDR3 contains 11 residues. The V and J ends lost 4 bases and 5 bases respectively, with 5 bases between them. Germline loops: CDR1 MGHRA, CDR2 YSYEKL.

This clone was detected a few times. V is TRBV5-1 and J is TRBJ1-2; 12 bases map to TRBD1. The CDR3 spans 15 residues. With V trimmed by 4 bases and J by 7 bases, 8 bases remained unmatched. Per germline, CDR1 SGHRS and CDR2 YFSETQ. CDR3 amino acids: CASSKGQGAKGGYTF. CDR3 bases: TGCGCCAGCAGCAAGGGACAGGGGGCTAAAGGTGGCTACACCTTC. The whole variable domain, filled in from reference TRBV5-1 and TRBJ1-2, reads KAGVTQTPRYLIKTRGQQVTLSCSPISGHRSVSWYQQTPGQGLQFLFEYFSETQRNKGNFPGRFSGRQFSNSRSEMNVSTLELGDSALYLCASSKGQGAKGGYTFGSGTRLTVV.

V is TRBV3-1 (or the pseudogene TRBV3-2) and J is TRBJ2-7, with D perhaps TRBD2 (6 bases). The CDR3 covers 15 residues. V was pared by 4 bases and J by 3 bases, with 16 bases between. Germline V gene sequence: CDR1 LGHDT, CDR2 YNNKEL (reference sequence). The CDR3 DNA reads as TGTGCCAGCAGCCCCTTCCGGGACGGGGGCTACGAGCAGTACTTC. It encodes CASSPFRDGGYEQYF.

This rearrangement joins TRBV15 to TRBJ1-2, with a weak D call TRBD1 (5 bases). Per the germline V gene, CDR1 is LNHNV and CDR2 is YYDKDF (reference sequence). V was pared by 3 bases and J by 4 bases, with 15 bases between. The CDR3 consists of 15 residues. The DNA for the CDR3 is TGTGCCACCAGCAGCCCCGGAAGGGGATCCTATGGCTACACCTTC. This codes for CATSSPGRGSYGYTF.

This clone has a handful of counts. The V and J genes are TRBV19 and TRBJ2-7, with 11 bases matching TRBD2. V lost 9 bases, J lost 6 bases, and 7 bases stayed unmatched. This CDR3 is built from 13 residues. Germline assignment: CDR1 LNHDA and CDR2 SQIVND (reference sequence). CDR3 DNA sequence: TGTGCCAGCCGACTAGCGGGAATTACCGAGCAGTACTTC. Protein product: CASRLAGITEQYF.

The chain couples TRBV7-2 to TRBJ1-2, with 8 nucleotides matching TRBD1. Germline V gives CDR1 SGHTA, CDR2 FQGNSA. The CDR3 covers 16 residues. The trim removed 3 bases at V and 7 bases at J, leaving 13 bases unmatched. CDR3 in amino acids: CASSFMPGQVSGGYTF. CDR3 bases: TGTGCCAGCAGCTTTATGCCGGGACAGGTATCTGGTGGCTACACCTTC.

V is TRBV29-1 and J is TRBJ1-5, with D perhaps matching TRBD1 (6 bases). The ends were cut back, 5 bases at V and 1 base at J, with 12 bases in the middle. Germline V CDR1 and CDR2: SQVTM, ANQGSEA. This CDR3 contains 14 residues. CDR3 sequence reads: CSVNSGGSNQPQHF. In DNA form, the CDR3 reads TGCAGCGTTAATTCGGGGGGCAGCAATCAGCCCCAGCATTTT.

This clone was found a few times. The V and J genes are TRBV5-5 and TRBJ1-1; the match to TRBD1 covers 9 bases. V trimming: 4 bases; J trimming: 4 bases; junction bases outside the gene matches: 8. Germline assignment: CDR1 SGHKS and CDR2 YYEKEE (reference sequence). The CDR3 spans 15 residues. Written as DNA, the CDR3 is TGTGCCAGCAGCACGACCGGGACAGGGCTCACTGAAGCTTTCTTT. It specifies CASSTTGTGLTEAFF.

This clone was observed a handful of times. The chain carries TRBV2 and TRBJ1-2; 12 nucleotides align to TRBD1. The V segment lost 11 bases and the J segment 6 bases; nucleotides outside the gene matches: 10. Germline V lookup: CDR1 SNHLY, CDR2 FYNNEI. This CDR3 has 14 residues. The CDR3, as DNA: TGTGCCTTCCGCGGGGGACAGGGGGCGGATGGCTACACCTTC. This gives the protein CAFRGGQGADGYTF. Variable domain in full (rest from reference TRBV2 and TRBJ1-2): EPEVTQTPSHQVTQMGQEVILRCVPISNHLYFYWYRQILGQKVEFLVSFYNNEISEKSEIFDDQFSVERPDGSNFTLKIRSTKLEDSAMYFCAFRGGQGADGYTFGSGTRLTVV.

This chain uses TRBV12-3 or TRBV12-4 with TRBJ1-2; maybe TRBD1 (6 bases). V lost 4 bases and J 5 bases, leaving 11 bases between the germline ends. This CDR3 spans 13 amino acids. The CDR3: CASSSDRRYGYTF. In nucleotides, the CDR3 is TGTGCCAGCAGTTCGGACAGACGATATGGCTACACCTTC.

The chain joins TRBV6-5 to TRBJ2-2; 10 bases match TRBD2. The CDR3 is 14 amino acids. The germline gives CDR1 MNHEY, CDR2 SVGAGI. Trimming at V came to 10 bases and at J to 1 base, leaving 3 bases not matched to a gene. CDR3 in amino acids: CATLAGENTGELFF. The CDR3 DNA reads TGTGCCACCCTAGCGGGGGAGAACACCGGGGAGCTGTTTTTT.

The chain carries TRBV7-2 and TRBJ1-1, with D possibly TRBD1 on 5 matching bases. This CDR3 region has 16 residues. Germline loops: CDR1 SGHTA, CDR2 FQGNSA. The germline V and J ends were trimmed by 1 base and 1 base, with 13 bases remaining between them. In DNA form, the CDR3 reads TGTGCCAGCAGCTTAGGAGGGTGGAGGGGGAACACTGAAGCTTTCTTT. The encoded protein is CASSLGGWRGNTEAFF.

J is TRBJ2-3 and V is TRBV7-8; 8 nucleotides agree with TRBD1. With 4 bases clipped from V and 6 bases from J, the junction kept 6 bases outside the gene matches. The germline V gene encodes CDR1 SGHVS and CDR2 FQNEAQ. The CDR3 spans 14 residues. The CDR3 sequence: CASSSRTGWDTQYF. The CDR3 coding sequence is TGTGCCAGCAGCTCACGGACAGGGTGGGATACGCAGTATTTT.

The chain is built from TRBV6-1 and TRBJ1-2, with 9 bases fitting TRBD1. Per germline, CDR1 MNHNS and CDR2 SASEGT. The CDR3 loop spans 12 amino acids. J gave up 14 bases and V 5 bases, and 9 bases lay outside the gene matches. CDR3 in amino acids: CASSSPRQGGTF. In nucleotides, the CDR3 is TGTGCCAGCAGTTCCCCAAGACAGGGGGGGACCTTC.

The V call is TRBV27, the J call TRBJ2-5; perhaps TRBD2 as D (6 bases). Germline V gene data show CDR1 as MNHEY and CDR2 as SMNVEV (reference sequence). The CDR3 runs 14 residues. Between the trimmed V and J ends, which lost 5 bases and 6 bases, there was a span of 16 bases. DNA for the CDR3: TGTGCCAGCAGTCCCGGGACTCTCAGGCAGACCCAGTACTTC. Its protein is CASSPGTLRQTQYF.

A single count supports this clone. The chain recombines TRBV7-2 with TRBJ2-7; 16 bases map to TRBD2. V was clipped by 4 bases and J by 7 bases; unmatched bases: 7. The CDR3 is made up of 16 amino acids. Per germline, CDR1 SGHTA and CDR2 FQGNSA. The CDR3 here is CASSSPGLAGGREQYF. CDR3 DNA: TGTGCCAGCAGCTCCCCGGGACTAGCGGGGGGGCGGGAGCAGTACTTC.

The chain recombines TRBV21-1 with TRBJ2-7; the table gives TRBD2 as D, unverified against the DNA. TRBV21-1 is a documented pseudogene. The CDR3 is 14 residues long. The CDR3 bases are TGTGCCAGCAGCAAAAAAGGGAGGGGGGACGAGCAGTACTTC. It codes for CASSKKGRGDEQYF.